Following are 7 T cell receptor beta chains from one sample sequenced in a study of T cell responses to AZD1222 COVID-19 vaccine. Profiling relied on immunoSEQ multiplex PCR, and the TCRdb table lists in-frame clones only, not all of them. The table has approximately 68,000 clones, over 75% seen once; the top ten hold approximately 25%. This specimen was peripheral blood, taken on day 0 of AZD1222 vaccination. These receptors originate from an adult in good health.

The chain is built from TRBV9 and TRBJ2-5; 15 nucleotides match TRBD2. The CDR3 length is 18 residues. Germline CDR1 and CDR2: SGDLS and YYNGEE. V trimming: 2 bases; J trimming: 5 bases; junction bases outside the gene matches: 10. CDR3 DNA sequence: TGTGCCAGCAGCGTCGGGACTAGCGGGGGGATTAGGCACGAGACCCAGTACTTC. This sequence encodes CASSVGTSGGIRHETQYF. The variable domain in full, completed from reference TRBV9 and TRBJ2-5, reads DSGVTQTPKHLITATGQRVTLRCSPRSGDLSVYWYQQSLDQGLQFLIQYYNGEERAKGNILERFSAQQFPDLHSELNLSSLELGDSALYFCASSVGTSGGIRHETQYFGPGTRLLVL.

This chain connects TRBV11-1 to TRBJ2-7, with a weak D call TRBD1 (6 bases). Trimming took off 4 bases at V and 4 bases at J, with 11 bases between the two ends. The CDR3 sequence is 13 residues long. Germline V CDR1 and CDR2: SGHAT, FQDESV (reference sequence). The CDR3 here is CASSYRTGYEQYF. CDR3 coding DNA: TGTGCCAGCAGCTATCGAACAGGGTACGAGCAGTACTTC.

This clone was observed a few times. The rearrangement links TRBV14 to TRBJ1-6; D perhaps matches TRBD1 (5 bases). Trimming shortened V by 0 bases and J by 7 bases, and 19 bases separated the two germline ends. The CDR3 has 18 amino acids. CDR1 is SGHDN, CDR2 FVKESK, per germline. Here the CDR3 reads CASSQDYSAGRRNSPLHF. DNA of the CDR3: TGTGCCAGCAGCCAAGATTACAGTGCGGGACGGCGAAATTCACCCCTCCACTTT.

This chain uses TRBV7-9 with TRBJ2-7; 7 nucleotides align to TRBD1. This CDR3 comprises 14 residues. The germline CDR1 and CDR2 sequences are SEHNR and FQNEAQ (reference sequence). J lost 0 bases, V lost 3 bases, and 2 bases had no gene match. CDR3 in DNA: TGTGCCAGCAGCTTCACAGGGGCCTCCTACGAGCAGTACTTC. As protein: CASSFTGASYEQYF.

The J gene is TRBJ2-7, the V gene TRBV5-8, with D possibly matching TRBD1 (6 bases). The V end lost 5 bases, the J end lost 2 bases, and 17 bases lay between the germline ends. The germline V gene encodes CDR1 SGHTS and CDR2 YDEGEE. This CDR3 has 15 residues. The CDR3 here is CASRTRDISTYEQYF. In DNA form, the CDR3 reads TGTGCCAGCAGAACCCGGGACATCTCAACCTACGAGCAGTACTTC. Together with reference TRBV5-8 and TRBJ2-7, the CDR3 gives the full variable domain: EAGVTQSPTHLIKTRGQQATLRCSPISGHTSVYWYQQALGLGLQFLLWYDEGEERNRGNFPPRFSGRQFPNYSSELNVNALELEDSALYLCASRTRDISTYEQYFGPGTRLTVT.

The chain joins TRBV5-1 to TRBJ2-1; TRBD2 is a possible D gene (6 bases). V was trimmed by 1 base and J by 3 bases, leaving 17 bases between them. The V gene's germline CDR1 is SGHRS and CDR2 YFSETQ. CDR3 length: 17 amino acids. The CDR3 DNA reads as TGCGCCAGCAGCTTGTCGCGGGGAAGCCTATTCTACAATGAGCAGTTCTTC. It specifies CASSLSRGSLFYNEQFF.

The J gene is TRBJ2-7, the V gene TRBV14; D is unresolved. This CDR3 has 12 residues. Germline assignment: CDR1 SGHDN and CDR2 FVKESK. Trimming pared 1 base from V and 12 bases from J, leaving 13 bases between. The CDR3 reads CASSQGHLGVYF. The CDR3, as DNA: TGTGCCAGCAGCCAAGGTCATCTGGGTGTGTACTTC.